These 15 T cell receptor beta chains were all obtained from the same sample, sequenced in a study of control samples from healthy donors and cancer patients. TCRdb's table, derived via immunoSEQ multiplex PCR, lists solely in-frame clones and lacks some. The sample has around 250,000 clones, approximately 80% seen once. What was sequenced was PBMCs. These receptors came from a woman aged 55-69 years with lung cancer.

In this sample, this clone turned up once. The V and J genes are TRBV3-1 (or the pseudogene TRBV3-2) and TRBJ1-1; no reliable D call. V lost 5 bases and J 8 bases, leaving 12 bases between the germline ends. CDR1 LGHDT and CDR2 YNNKEL come from the germline V gene (reference sequence). The CDR3 extends over 12 amino acids. The CDR3 reads CASSSGPVEAFF. The CDR3 region has the DNA TGTGCCAGCAGCTCCGGGCCGGTGGAAGCTTTCTTT.

This clone was seen once. The chain couples TRBV6-6 to TRBJ2-1, with D possibly called TRBD1 or TRBD2 (5 bases each). The germline CDR1 and CDR2 sequences are MNHNY and SVGAGI (reference sequence). The CDR3 length is 15 residues. The germline V and J ends were trimmed by 7 bases and 2 bases, with 15 bases remaining between them. Here the CDR3 DNA reads TGTGCCAGCACCCTTGGGGGTAGCGCCTACAATGAGCAGTTCTTC. Amino acids: CASTLGGSAYNEQFF.

J is TRBJ1-2 and V is TRBV15; TRBD1 matches at 11 bases. Trimming removed 0 bases from V and 7 bases from J; junction bases left unmatched: 13. The CDR3 consists of 18 residues. From germline, CDR1 is LNHNV and CDR2 YYDKDF (reference sequence). The CDR3 DNA sequence: TGTGCCACCAGCAGAGATGGGACAGGGGGTCCTGCATCGGGTGGCTACACCTTC. Translating gives CATSRDGTGGPASGGYTF.

The chain links TRBV5-1 to TRBJ2-3; TRBD2 matches at 8 bases. CDR1 and CDR2 (germline): SGHRS, YFSETQ. V trimming: 1 base; J trimming: 0 bases; junction bases outside the gene matches: 4. The CDR3 covers 16 residues. DNA for the CDR3: TGCGCCAGCAGCTTGCAACCGGGGGGGAGCACAGATACGCAGTATTTT. It codes for CASSLQPGGSTDTQYF.

The genes are TRBV11-2 and TRBJ2-7; no clear D gene. V was cut by 2 bases and J by 3 bases, with 8 bases left in between. CDR3 size: 13 residues. Germline-derived CDR1 and CDR2 are SGHAT and FQNNGV. CDR3 bases: TGTGCCAGCAGCTTACTTCGGATCTACGAGCAGTACTTC. Translation gives CASSLLRIYEQYF.

The gene calls are TRBV7-2 and TRBJ1-1; D not certain. V was pared by 7 bases and J by 2 bases, with 5 bases between. The CDR3 runs to 11 residues. From germline, CDR1 is SGHTA and CDR2 FQGNSA. In nucleotides, the CDR3 is TGTGCCAGCATCGGAAACACTGAAGCTTTCTTT. It translates to CASIGNTEAFF.

The V and J genes are TRBV3-1 (or the pseudogene TRBV3-2) and TRBJ1-1, with unresolved D. CDR3 size: 13 residues. The V and J ends lost 8 bases and 1 base respectively, with 11 bases between them. Germline-derived CDR1 and CDR2 are LGHDT and YNNKEL (reference sequence). The chain's CDR3 is CASRNPTNTEAFF. The DNA for the CDR3 is TGTGCCAGCCGCAACCCCACGAACACTGAAGCTTTCTTT.

The chain joins TRBV13 to TRBJ1-1, with D hard to call. Germline V CDR1 and CDR2: PRHDT, FYEKMQ (reference sequence). V lost 7 bases and J lost 0, with 15 bases in between. The CDR3 contains 15 residues. CDR3 bases: TGTGCCAGCATCACAATACTGGAGATGAACACTGAAGCTTTCTTT. The encoded protein is CASITILEMNTEAFF.

V gene TRBV20-1 combines with J gene TRBJ2-3, with 8 positions matching TRBD1. The CDR3 has 16 amino acids. V was clipped by 3 bases and J by 1 base; unmatched bases: 9. CDR1 and CDR2 (germline): DFQATT, SNEGSKA (reference sequence). The DNA of the CDR3 is TGCAGTGCTAGTGGATCCCAGGGGGCGCGCACAGATACGCAGTATTTT. It yields the protein CSASGSQGARTDTQYF.

The V and J genes are TRBV7-7 and TRBJ2-2; 8 bases map to TRBD1. V dropped 5 bases and J dropped 1; count of bases not matched to a gene: 3. Germline V gene sequence: CDR1 SSHAT, CDR2 FNYEAQ (reference sequence). The CDR3 is 15 residues long. The CDR3 DNA reads TGTGCCAGCAGCCCCGGGACAGGGAACACCGGGGAGCTGTTTTTT. Protein sequence: CASSPGTGNTGELFF.

This clone occurred a few times. V usage is TRBV15 and J usage is TRBJ2-3; either TRBD1 or TRBD2 may fit D (6 bases each). This CDR3 contains 17 residues. Germline CDR1 and CDR2: LNHNV and YYDKDF (reference sequence). V dropped 1 base and J dropped 0 bases, with 14 bases sitting between them. The chain's CDR3 is CATSRAAGHYSTDTQYF. CDR3 DNA sequence: TGTGCCACCAGCAGAGCGGCGGGACACTATAGCACAGATACGCAGTATTTT.

The chain carries TRBV7-3 and TRBJ1-1; D call uncertain. V lost 0 bases to trimming and J lost 6 bases, with 8 bases between them. The CDR3 is 13 residues long. Looked up from germline, CDR1 is SGHTA and CDR2 is FQGTGA. The CDR3 DNA is TGTGCCAGCAGCTTAACTTTTTTCGCTGAAGCTTTCTTT. Amino acid sequence: CASSLTFFAEAFF.

This clone was recorded a few times. A read error may produce the germline difference seen at one junction end. Other DNA sequences in the sample encode the same CDR3. The J gene is TRBJ2-1, the V gene TRBV10-3; possibly TRBD1 for D (9 bases). CDR3 length equals 17 residues. Germline V lookup: CDR1 ENHRY, CDR2 SYGVKD. The CDR3 is CPIRAGGGGTGSNEQFF. CDR3 coding DNA: TGTCCCATCCGGGCGGGGGGCGGGGGGACAGGGTCGAATGAGCAGTTCTTC.

Only one count was recorded for this clone. This rearrangement joins TRBV15 to TRBJ2-4; no clear D gene. Germline CDR1 and CDR2: LNHNV and YYDKDF (reference sequence). The CDR3 contains 11 residues. The V gene lost 5 bases and the J gene lost 8 bases, with 7 bases spanning the gap. The CDR3 bases are TGTGCCACCAGCCAGGAAGACATTCAGTACTTC. It is translated as CATSQEDIQYF.

This chain connects TRBV5-1 to TRBJ2-2; D remains unclear. The germline V and J ends were trimmed by 1 base and 4 bases, with 14 bases remaining between them. The CDR3 extends over 16 amino acids. Germline CDR1 is SGHRS and CDR2 is YFSETQ. CDR3 amino acids: CASSLRHTGSTGELFF. CDR3 DNA: TGCGCCAGCAGCTTGCGGCATACTGGATCCACCGGGGAGCTGTTTTTT.